This T cell receptor (beta chain) was sequenced during a study of memory CD4+ T cells and cytomegalovirus serostatus. Germline trimming cut 4 bases from V and 7 bases from J; bases unmatched to any gene: 6. The CDR3 covers 14 residues. Germline assignment: CDR1 SNHLY and CDR2 FYNNEI. Sequencing used immunoSEQ multiplex PCR; TCRdb keeps in-frame clones, though not all of them. This table holds 60,000 or so clones, approximately 86% found once. Single viable CD3+CD4+CD8-CD45RO+ cells were sorted as the memory CD4+ T cells. This clone appeared once. Sequences were obtained from memory CD4+ T cells from blood. The chain has TRBV2 and TRBJ2-5; 10 nucleotides line up with TRBD1. The TCR was taken from an adult in good health and CMV-seronegative. Some clones in this sample may be carry-over from other donors' samples. CDR3 nucleotide sequence: TGTGCCAGCAGTGGGGGACAGGGGTTCGGGACCCAGTACTTC. Encoded protein: CASSGGQGFGTQYF.